The 25 T cell receptor beta chains below all came from one sample that was sequenced in a study of T cells in localized non-small cell lung cancer. Sequencing used immunoSEQ multiplex PCR; TCRdb keeps in-frame clones, though not all of them. The sample consists of under 1,200 clones, 20% to 25% of them appearing once. Specimen: normal lung tissue next to the tumor, collected before any cancer treatment. The source of these receptors is a woman aged 35 to 75 with stage I lung adenocarcinoma.

This clone was counted a few times. The chain joins TRBV9 to TRBJ2-1; D perhaps matches TRBD1 (6 bases). The length of the CDR3 is 15 residues. Trimming left V 4 bases short and J 8 bases short, with 19 bases between. In germline, CDR1 is SGDLS, CDR2 YYNGEE. The CDR3 DNA sequence: TGTGCCAGCAGCCCGCCGGGTGGGGGCCCTCATGAGCAGTTCTTC. Translating gives CASSPPGGGPHEQFF.

The V gene is TRBV19, the J gene TRBJ1-1; D gene unclear. The CDR3 extends over 13 amino acids. Between the trimmed V and J ends, which lost 4 bases and 5 bases, there was a span of 11 bases. The germline CDR1 and CDR2 sequences are LNHDA and SQIVND (reference sequence). The CDR3 coding sequence is TGTGCCAGTAGTAATTTGGGATCGACTGAAGCTTTCTTT. Its protein product is CASSNLGSTEAFF. The variable domain in full, completed from reference TRBV19 and TRBJ1-1, reads DGGITQSPKYLFRKEGQNVTLSCEQNLNHDAMYWYRQDPGQGLRLIYYSQIVNDFQKGDIAEGYSVSREKKESFPLTVTSAQKNPTAFYLCASSNLGSTEAFFGQGTRLTVV.

V and J are TRBV25-1 and TRBJ2-3, with 9 bases fitting TRBD2. The CDR3 extends over 15 amino acids. Germline-derived CDR1 and CDR2 are MGHDK and SYGVNS. V dropped 1 base and J dropped 4; count of bases not matched to a gene: 3. CDR3 residues: CASSEWGTSPDTQYF. The CDR3 coding sequence is TGTGCCAGCAGTGAATGGGGGACTAGCCCAGATACGCAGTATTTT.

This clone was observed a handful of times. The gene calls are TRBV19 and TRBJ1-5; D is possibly TRBD1 (5 bases). This CDR3 comprises 14 residues. The germline CDR1 and CDR2 sequences are LNHDA and SQIVND (reference sequence). The ends were cut back, 6 bases at V and 1 base at J, with 10 bases in the middle. The CDR3 is CASRGRTSNQPQHF. The CDR3 bases are TGTGCCAGTAGGGGACGAACCAGCAATCAGCCCCAGCATTTT.

The chain is built from TRBV6-8 and TRBJ1-2; D is undetermined. The V end was cut by 5 bases, the J end by 6 bases, with 10 bases between. This CDR3 comprises 12 residues. Per the germline V gene, CDR1 is MNHGY and CDR2 is SAAAGT. The CDR3 is CASSPRPDGYTF. The CDR3 nucleotides are TGTGCCAGCAGTCCACGGCCCGATGGCTACACCTTC.

The V gene is TRBV6-8, the J gene TRBJ1-5; 8 bases are shared with TRBD1. The CDR3 contains 12 residues. V dropped 6 bases and J dropped 5; count of bases not matched to a gene: 0. In germline, CDR1 is MNHGY, CDR2 SAAAGT. The CDR3 DNA reads TGTGCCAGCAGACAGGGGGATCAGCCCCAGCATTTT. Residues: CASRQGDQPQHF.

The chain's CDR3 is CASSPPTGGTEAFF. The CDR3 DNA reads as TGTGCCAGCAGCCCCCCGACAGGGGGCACTGAAGCTTTCTTT. The chain is built from TRBV11-3 and TRBJ1-1; 9 bases agree with TRBD1. Germline lookup yields CDR1 SGHNT and CDR2 YENEEA. The length of the CDR3 is 14 residues. The V segment lost 5 bases and the J segment 4 bases; nucleotides outside the gene matches: 5.

Only a few counts were recorded for this clone. The chain is built from TRBV19 and TRBJ2-7, with 10 nucleotides matching TRBD1. The germline V gene encodes CDR1 LNHDA and CDR2 SQIVND (reference sequence). V gave up 3 bases and J gave up 5 bases; unmatched junction bases: 7. This CDR3 spans 15 amino acids. This CDR3 reads CASSMLRDRGNEQYF. CDR3 in DNA: TGTGCCAGTAGTATGCTCCGGGACAGGGGAAACGAGCAGTACTTC.

The rearrangement joins TRBV6-8 to TRBJ2-7, with TRBD1 matching 9 bases. Looked up from germline, CDR1 is MNHGY and CDR2 is SAAAGT. This CDR3 region has 14 residues. V shed 7 bases and J 2 bases; nucleotides not matched to a gene: 6. DNA for the CDR3: TGTGCCAGCATGGAGGACAGGGGACCCTACGAGCAGTACTTC. This translates into CASMEDRGPYEQYF.

CDR3 amino acids: CASSIAQGRGTNTEAFF. For the CDR3, the DNA is TGTGCCAGTAGTATAGCCCAGGGGCGAGGGACGAACACTGAAGCTTTCTTT. This chain joins TRBV19 and TRBJ1-1; the D gene is possibly TRBD1 (6 bases). The CDR3 loop spans 17 amino acids. V was shortened by 1 base and J by 1 base, with 16 bases between the two germline ends. CDR1 is LNHDA, CDR2 SQIVND, per germline (reference sequence).

This chain uses TRBV6-7 with TRBJ2-7; 7 nucleotides agree with TRBD1. TRBV6-7 qualifies as an ORF whose function is uncertain. Trimming removed 7 bases from V and 2 bases from J; junction bases left unmatched: 8. This CDR3 has 14 amino acids. CDR3 amino acids: CASNSRTGPYEQYF. The CDR3 DNA reads as TGTGCCAGCAATAGTAGGACAGGCCCCTACGAGCAGTACTTC.

On this clone: At one of its ends the junction is not consistent with the germline gene, which may arise from a read error. The chain carries TRBV6-8 and TRBJ1-2; TRBD1 might be the D (5 bases). This CDR3 is built from 16 residues. Germline CDR1 is MNHGY and CDR2 is SAAAGT. The CDR3 sequence is CAISSAPGFLNYGYTF. In DNA, the CDR3 is TGTGCCATCAGTTCAGCCCCAGGGTTCCTAAACTATGGCTACACCTTC.

V is TRBV16 and J is TRBJ2-7; TRBD1 agrees at 10 bases. V dropped 5 bases and J dropped 2; count of bases not matched to a gene: 9. Germline V lookup: CDR1 KGHSY, CDR2 FQNENV. The CDR3 length is 16 residues. The CDR3 nucleotides are TGTGCCAGCAGCTGGGGGACAGGGGAGATCCCCTACGAGCAGTACTTC. Protein sequence: CASSWGTGEIPYEQYF.

This chain joins TRBV19 and TRBJ1-1; the D gene is possibly TRBD1 (6 bases). This CDR3 comprises 16 residues. V lost 4 bases, J lost 0 bases, and 15 bases lay in between. Germline V CDR1 and CDR2: LNHDA, SQIVND (reference sequence). In DNA form, the CDR3 reads TGTGCCAGTAGTAGGCAGGGGAGACCAATGAACACTGAAGCTTTCTTT. Protein sequence: CASSRQGRPMNTEAFF.

The rearrangement joins TRBV11-3 to TRBJ1-3; 8 nucleotides match TRBD1. V was clipped by 4 bases and J by 3 bases; unmatched bases: 2. The CDR3 totals 14 residues. CDR1 is SGHNT, CDR2 YENEEA, per germline. DNA for the CDR3: TGTGCCAGCAGCTCAGGGGGCCGTGGAAACACCATATATTTT. Its translation is CASSSGGRGNTIYF.

A few counts support this clone. The J gene is TRBJ2-1, the V gene TRBV11-3; D perhaps matches TRBD2 (7 bases). V was clipped by 4 bases and J by 1 base, with 14 bases between them. The CDR3 has 16 amino acids. The germline V gene encodes CDR1 SGHNT and CDR2 YENEEA. The CDR3 nucleotides read TGTGCCAGCAGCTCTCGGAGGGGGGGTTCCTACAATGAGCAGTTCTTC. The encoded protein is CASSSRRGGSYNEQFF.

This clone is large within its sample. V usage is TRBV6-8 and J usage is TRBJ2-3, with a tentative D call TRBD1 (7 bases). The CDR3 sequence is 16 residues long. Germline CDR1 MNHGY, CDR2 SAAAGT. V was cut by 8 bases and J by 5 bases, with 23 bases left in between. The CDR3 DNA reads as TGTGCCAGCTCCCCCAGGGGGGATATTGTAGTAGATACGCAGTATTTT. Protein sequence: CASSPRGDIVVDTQYF.

The J gene is TRBJ1-3, the V gene TRBV18; no clear D. The CDR3 sequence is 14 residues long. Per the germline V gene, CDR1 is KGHSH and CDR2 is LQKENI. Trimming pared 0 bases from V and 4 bases from J, leaving 7 bases between. CDR3 amino acids: CASSPPAYGNTIYF. The CDR3 DNA reads as TGTGCCAGCTCACCACCGGCCTACGGAAACACCATATATTTT.

The rearrangement joins TRBV30 to TRBJ1-5; D not resolved. CDR3 length: 13 amino acids. Germline V lookup: CDR1 GTSNPN, CDR2 SVGIG (reference sequence). Trimming took off 2 bases at V and 1 base at J, with 6 bases between the two ends. The CDR3 DNA sequence: TGTGCCTGGAGTCTCAAAAGCAATCAGCCCCAGCATTTT. Residues: CAWSLKSNQPQHF. The entire variable domain, with the rest obtained from reference TRBV30 and TRBJ1-5, is as follows: SQTIHQWPATLVQPVGSPLSLECTVEGTSNPNLYWYRQAAGRGLQLLFYSVGIGQISSEVPQNLSASRPQDRQFILSSKKLLLSDSGFYLCAWSLKSNQPQHFGDGTRLSIL.

The chain recombines TRBV6-8 with TRBJ1-4; no clear D gene. Germline CDR1 is MNHGY and CDR2 is SAAAGT. Trimming took off 8 bases at V and 0 bases at J, with 10 bases between the two ends. The CDR3 totals 14 residues. The CDR3 is CASLEGATNEKLFF. CDR3 nucleotide sequence: TGTGCCAGCCTTGAGGGTGCAACTAATGAAAAACTGTTTTTT.

The CDR3 DNA sequence: TGTGCCAGCAGCTTAGTGGCTAGCGGGGGGGCCGGAAATGAGCAGTTCTTC. It codes for CASSLVASGGAGNEQFF. V usage is TRBV11-3 and J usage is TRBJ2-1; 12 nucleotides line up with TRBD2. This CDR3 spans 17 amino acids. Losses at the gene ends were 1 base for V and 7 bases for J; bases not matched to a gene: 8. CDR1 and CDR2 (germline): SGHNT, YENEEA.

This clone counts as large. Compared with germline, one end of the junction differs, possibly owing to a read error. The rearrangement links TRBV11-3 to TRBJ1-3; D remains unclear. The germline gives CDR1 SGHNT, CDR2 YENEEA. The CDR3 consists of 14 residues. Written as DNA, the CDR3 is TGTGCCAGCAGCTTAGTGGGTACTGGGAACACCATATATTTT. Protein product: CASSLVGTGNTIYF.

The rearrangement links TRBV9 to TRBJ1-3, with D possibly being TRBD1 (5 bases). Germline V gene sequence: CDR1 SGDLS, CDR2 YYNGEE. V lost 5 bases and J 5 bases, leaving 17 bases between the germline ends. This CDR3 comprises 15 residues. In nucleotides, the CDR3 is TGTGCCAGCAGTGTCAGCGGGACCACCCGAAACACCATATATTTT. Residues: CASSVSGTTRNTIYF. The full variable domain, completed using reference TRBV9 and TRBJ1-3, is DSGVTQTPKHLITATGQRVTLRCSPRSGDLSVYWYQQSLDQGLQFLIQYYNGEERAKGNILERFSAQQFPDLHSELNLSSLELGDSALYFCASSVSGTTRNTIYFGEGSWLTVV.

This clone was found a few times. The chain links TRBV4-1 to TRBJ2-3; D is undetermined. V was shortened by 4 bases and J by 1 base, with 9 bases between the two germline ends. Germline CDR1 and CDR2: MGHRA and YSYEKL. This CDR3 has 14 residues. This CDR3 is CASSLGRGTDTQYF. DNA for the CDR3: TGCGCCAGCAGCCTCGGACGGGGCACAGATACGCAGTATTTT.

The sample holds a few counts of this clone. The rearrangement uses TRBV11-3 and TRBJ2-1, with TRBD2 matching over 11 bases. V lost 5 bases and J lost 9; bases outside the gene matches: 9. The germline CDR1 and CDR2 sequences are SGHNT and YENEEA. This CDR3 has 15 amino acids. The CDR3 sequence: CASSLVAGGRGEQFF. The CDR3 bases are TGTGCCAGCAGCCTCGTAGCGGGGGGGCGTGGTGAGCAGTTCTTC.